This TCR beta chain was documented in a study of T cells in Graves' hyperthyroidism and ophthalmopathy. Study background: Once the initial diagnosis was made, peripheral blood was obtained before any treatment.

Points from the study as a whole: Model-based prediction identified ophthalmopathy a median about 6.8 months prior to its onset.

Amplification of TCR beta CDR3 regions used RNA as the template. Using the HTBI primer set, a first-round RT-PCR was run on the TCR CDR3. Each CDR3 protein gets one entry after TCRdb re-called the multiplex PCR reads with MiXCR. The profile shows some 740,000 distinct CDR3 sequences, around 15% of them singletons. Participants, patients aged 18 to 65, had newly diagnosed hyperthyroidism with a duration under 2 months. Uncontrolled infection, other autoimmune disease, pregnancy or lactation excluded patients. This clonotype appeared many times. Its antigen remains unidentified. V was trimmed by 5 bases and J by 1 base, leaving 10 bases between them. The CDR3 spans 14 residues. CDR1 is SGHAT and CDR2 is FQNNGV in the germline V gene.

The sequence was collected from a young woman with Graves' hyperthyroidism. The chain combines TRBV11-2 with TRBJ2-3; the D call may be TRBD1 or TRBD2 (7 bases each). Sequencing was performed on blood. The CDR3 reads CASSGRGRTDTQYF. The DNA for the CDR3 is TGTGCCAGCAGCGGGAGGGGGCGCACAGATACGCAGTATTTT.